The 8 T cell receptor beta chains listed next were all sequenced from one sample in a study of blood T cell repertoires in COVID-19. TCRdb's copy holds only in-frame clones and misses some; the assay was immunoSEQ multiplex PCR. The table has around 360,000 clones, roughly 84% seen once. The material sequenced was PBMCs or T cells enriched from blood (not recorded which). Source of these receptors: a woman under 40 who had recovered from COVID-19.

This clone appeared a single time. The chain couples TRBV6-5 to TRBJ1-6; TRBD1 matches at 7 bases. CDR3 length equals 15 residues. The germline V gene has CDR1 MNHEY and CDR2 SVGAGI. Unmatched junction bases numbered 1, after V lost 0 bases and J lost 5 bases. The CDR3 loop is CASSYSGTDNSPLHF. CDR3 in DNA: TGTGCCAGCAGTTACTCAGGGACAGATAATTCACCCCTCCACTTT.

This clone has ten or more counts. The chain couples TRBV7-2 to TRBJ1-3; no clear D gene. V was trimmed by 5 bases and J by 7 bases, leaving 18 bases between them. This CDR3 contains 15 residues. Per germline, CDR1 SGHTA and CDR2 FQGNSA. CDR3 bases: TGTGCCAGCAGCCTCAATCCCGCTGAGTCTAACACCATATATTTT. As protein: CASSLNPAESNTIYF.

The DNA for the CDR3 is TGTGCCAGCGGGGGGAAGACTGAAGCTTTCTTT. Its protein is CASGGKTEAFF. The chain uses TRBV6-6 and TRBJ1-1, with D perhaps TRBD1 (5 bases). Trimming pared 8 bases from V and 5 bases from J, leaving 9 bases between. CDR1 MNHNY and CDR2 SVGAGI come from the germline V gene (reference sequence). The CDR3 consists of 11 residues.

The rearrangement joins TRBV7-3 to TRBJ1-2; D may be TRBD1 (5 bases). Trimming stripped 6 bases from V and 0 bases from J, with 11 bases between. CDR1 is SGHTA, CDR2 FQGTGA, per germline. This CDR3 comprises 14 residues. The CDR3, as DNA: TGTGCCAGCAGTCCGGACACCTCTAACTATGGCTACACCTTC. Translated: CASSPDTSNYGYTF.

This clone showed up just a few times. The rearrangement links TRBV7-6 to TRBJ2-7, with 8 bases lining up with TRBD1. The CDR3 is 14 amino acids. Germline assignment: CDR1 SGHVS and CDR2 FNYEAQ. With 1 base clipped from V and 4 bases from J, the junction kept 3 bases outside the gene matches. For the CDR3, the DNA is TGTGCCAGCAGCTTAGACGACAGGGGTTACGAGCAGTACTTC. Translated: CASSLDDRGYEQYF.

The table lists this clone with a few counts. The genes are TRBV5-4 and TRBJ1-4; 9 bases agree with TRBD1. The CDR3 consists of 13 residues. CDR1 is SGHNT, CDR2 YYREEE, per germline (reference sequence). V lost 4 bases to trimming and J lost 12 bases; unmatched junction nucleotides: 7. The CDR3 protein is CASSASGQGQLFF. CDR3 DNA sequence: TGTGCCAGCAGCGCCTCGGGACAGGGTCAACTGTTTTTT.

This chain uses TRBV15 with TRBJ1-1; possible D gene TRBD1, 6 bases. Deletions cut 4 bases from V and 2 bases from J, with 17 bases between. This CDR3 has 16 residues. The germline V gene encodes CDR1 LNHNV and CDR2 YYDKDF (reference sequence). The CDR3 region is CATSIARQGPNTEAFF. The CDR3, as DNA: TGTGCCACCAGCATCGCCCGGCAGGGGCCAAACACTGAAGCTTTCTTT.

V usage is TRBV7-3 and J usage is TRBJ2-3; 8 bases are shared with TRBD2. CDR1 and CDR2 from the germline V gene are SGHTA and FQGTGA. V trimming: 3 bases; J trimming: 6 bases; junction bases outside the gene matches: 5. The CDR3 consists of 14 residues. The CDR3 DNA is TGTGCCAGCAGCTTGGGACTAGGATCCGATACGCAGTATTTT. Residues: CASSLGLGSDTQYF.